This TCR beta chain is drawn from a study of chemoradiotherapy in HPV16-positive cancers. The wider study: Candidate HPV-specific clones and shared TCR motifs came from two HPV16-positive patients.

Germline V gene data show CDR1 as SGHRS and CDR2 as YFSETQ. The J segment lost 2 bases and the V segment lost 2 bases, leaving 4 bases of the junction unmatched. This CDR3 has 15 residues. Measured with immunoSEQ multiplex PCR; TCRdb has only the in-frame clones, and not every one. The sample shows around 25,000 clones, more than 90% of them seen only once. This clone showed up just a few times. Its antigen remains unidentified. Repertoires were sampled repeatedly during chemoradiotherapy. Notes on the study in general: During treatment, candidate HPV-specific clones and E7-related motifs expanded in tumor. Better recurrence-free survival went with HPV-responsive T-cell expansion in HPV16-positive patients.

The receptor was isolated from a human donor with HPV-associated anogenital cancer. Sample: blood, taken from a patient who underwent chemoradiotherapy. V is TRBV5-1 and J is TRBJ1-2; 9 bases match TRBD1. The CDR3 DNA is TGCGCCAGCAGCTTACAGGGGACAGGGAACTATGGCTACACCTTC. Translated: CASSLQGTGNYGYTF. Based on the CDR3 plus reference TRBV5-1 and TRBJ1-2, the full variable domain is KAGVTQTPRYLIKTRGQQVTLSCSPISGHRSVSWYQQTPGQGLQFLFEYFSETQRNKGNFPGRFSGRQFSNSRSEMNVSTLELGDSALYLCASSLQGTGNYGYTFGSGTRLTVV.